The following is a TCR beta chain sequence with its context. This sample's treatment: oral pan-JAK inhibitor, 5-10 mg twice daily. Alopecia areata patients provided lesional scalp punch biopsies and peripheral blood. The sample is drawn from a study of CD8+ T cells in alopecia areata. Study-wide context: Tofacitinib treatment spanned 6 to 18 months, with 6 months off drug afterward. Treated patients' severity was scored by percentage of affected scalp area.

Trimming pared 3 bases from V and 4 bases from J, leaving 6 bases between. This CDR3 has 12 residues. RNA was extracted and reverse transcribed into cDNA as the sequencing template. This table comes from immunoSEQ multiplex PCR, and its TCRdb copy is limited to in-frame clones, with some not included. Of 270,000 or so clones listed, 55% to 75% are singletons. This rearrangement joins TRBV23-1 to TRBJ2-5; the D is unclear. TRBV23-1 is labeled an ORF, and its function is uncertain. The sequencing used CD4+ T cells sorted from blood, collected at week 24, from a patient treated with tofacitinib. The source is a human donor with alopecia areata. Written as DNA, the CDR3 is TGCGCCAGCAGTCAGACACTAGAGACCCAGTACTTC. Translated: CASSQTLETQYF.